This TCR beta chain was sequenced during a study of T cells after yellow fever vaccination. Study results and limitations: Among all clonotypes, a small share was observed in both CD4 and CD8 compartments.

This clonotype appeared many times. The target antigen is unknown. TCRdb called the 5' RACE reads again in MiXCR, with one record for every CDR3 protein. Here the sample spans fewer than 150,000 distinct CDR3 sequences, about 7.2% being singletons. Trimming left V 0 bases short and J 2 bases short, with 4 bases between. The V gene's germline CDR1 is LGHNA and CDR2 YNFKEQ. This CDR3 comprises 13 residues. The sequence was obtained from a man aged 18 to 30 who received the YFV17D yellow fever vaccine. The material sequenced was CD4+ T cells sorted from PBMCs, taken approximately 40 days after the first yellow fever vaccination. The chain links TRBV4-2 to TRBJ1-2, with D uncertain. For the CDR3, the DNA is TGTGCCAGCAGCCAAGACCAAAACTATGGCTACACCTTC. It translates to CASSQDQNYGYTF.